This TCR beta chain was sequenced in a study of blood T cell repertoires in COVID-19. Measured with immunoSEQ multiplex PCR; TCRdb has only the in-frame clones, and not every one. Seen here are more than 95,000 clones, almost 85% observed once, and the top ten hold less than 8%. The CDR3 extends over 14 amino acids. Germline V gene data show CDR1 as SGHRS and CDR2 as YFSETQ. This clone was observed a few times. Mismatch with germline at one junction end may stem from a read error. The receptor's source is a man between 65 and 85 years old with active or convalescent COVID-19. The sequencing input was peripheral blood. This sequence joins TRBV5-1 and TRBJ1-1, with TRBD1 as a possible D gene (5 bases). CDR3 region: CASRLGEGNTEAFF. The DNA of the CDR3 is TGCGCCAGCAGATTGGGGGAGGGGAACACTGAAGCTTTCTTT.